This TCR beta chain was recovered during a study of radiation and T cells in renal cell carcinoma. General study findings and limits: Top tumor clonotypes rose in blood 2 weeks post-radiation, then contracted.

Clones were sequenced by immunoSEQ multiplex PCR, and TCRdb holds only the in-frame ones, with some missing. The top ten clones hold 19% of a sample with approximately 10,000 clones, less than 75% of them seen once. Concerning this clone itself: The antigen is not known.

As for treatment: 15 Gy SBRT to primary tumor, nephrectomy 4 weeks later. Germline CDR1 MGHDK, CDR2 SYGVNS. The CDR3 is 14 residues long. The V end was cut by 4 bases, the J end by 9 bases, with 16 bases between. V usage is TRBV25-1 and J usage is TRBJ2-1; possibly TRBD2 for D (6 bases). The TCR sequence derives from a man aged 55 to 70 with renal cell carcinoma. The sequences come from tumor tissue, collected from a patient whose treatment included radiotherapy and nephrectomy. Written as DNA, the CDR3 is TGTGCCAGCAGTGGTCAGGGCCGCGGGGCTGAGCAGTTCTTC. It specifies CASSGQGRGAEQFF. Full variable domain (remainder filled in from reference TRBV25-1 and TRBJ2-1): EADIYQTPRYLVIGTGKKITLECSQTMGHDKMYWYQQDPGMELHLIHYSYGVNSTEKGDLSSESTVSRIRTEHFPLTLESARPSHTSQYLCASSGQGRGAEQFFGPGTRLTVL.